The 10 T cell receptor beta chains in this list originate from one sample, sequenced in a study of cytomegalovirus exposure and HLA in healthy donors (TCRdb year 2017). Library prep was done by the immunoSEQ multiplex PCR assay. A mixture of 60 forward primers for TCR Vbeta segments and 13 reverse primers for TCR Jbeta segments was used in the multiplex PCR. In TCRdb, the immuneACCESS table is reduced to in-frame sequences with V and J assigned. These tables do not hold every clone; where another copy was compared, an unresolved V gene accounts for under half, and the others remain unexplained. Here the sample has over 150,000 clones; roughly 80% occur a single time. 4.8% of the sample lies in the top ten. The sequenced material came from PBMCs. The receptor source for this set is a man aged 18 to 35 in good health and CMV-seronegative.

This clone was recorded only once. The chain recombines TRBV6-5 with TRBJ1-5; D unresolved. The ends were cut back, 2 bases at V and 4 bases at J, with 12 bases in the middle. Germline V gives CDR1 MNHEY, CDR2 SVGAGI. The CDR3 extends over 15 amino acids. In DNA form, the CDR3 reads TGTGCCAGCAGTTACCGGATCGGAGTGAATCAGCCCCAGCATTTT. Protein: CASSYRIGVNQPQHF.

In DNA form, the CDR3 reads TGTGCCAGCAGTCCGGGACAGGGGAATGGCAACTATGGCTACACCTTC. Its translation: CASSPGQGNGNYGYTF. The V gene is TRBV6-6, the J gene TRBJ1-2, with 10 positions matching TRBD1. The CDR3 is 16 residues long. Germline CDR1 MNHNY, CDR2 SVGAGI (reference sequence). V was pared by 5 bases and J by 2 bases, with 8 bases of the junction left unmatched.

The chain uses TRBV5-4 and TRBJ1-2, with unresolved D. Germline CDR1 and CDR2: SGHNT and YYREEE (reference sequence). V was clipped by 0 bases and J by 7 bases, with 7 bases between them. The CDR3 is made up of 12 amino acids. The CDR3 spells CASSLDVSGYTF. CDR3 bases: TGTGCCAGCAGCTTGGACGTGAGTGGCTACACCTTC.

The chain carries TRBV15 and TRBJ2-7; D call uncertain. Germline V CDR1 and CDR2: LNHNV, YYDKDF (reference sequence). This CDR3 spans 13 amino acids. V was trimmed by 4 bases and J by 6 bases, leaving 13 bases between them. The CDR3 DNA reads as TGTGCCACCAGCATCGCCACGGGTAGCGAGCAGTACTTC. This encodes CATSIATGSEQYF.

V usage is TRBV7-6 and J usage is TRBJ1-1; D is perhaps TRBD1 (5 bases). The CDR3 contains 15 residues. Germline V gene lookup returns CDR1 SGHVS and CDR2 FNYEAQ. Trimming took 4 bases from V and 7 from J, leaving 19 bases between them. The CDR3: CASSSFPDRKLEAFF. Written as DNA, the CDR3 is TGTGCCAGCAGCTCCTTCCCCGACAGAAAACTTGAAGCTTTCTTT.

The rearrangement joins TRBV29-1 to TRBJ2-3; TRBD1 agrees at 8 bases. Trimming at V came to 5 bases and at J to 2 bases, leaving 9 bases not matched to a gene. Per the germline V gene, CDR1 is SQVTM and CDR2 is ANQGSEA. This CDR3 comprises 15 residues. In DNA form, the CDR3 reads TGCAGCGTTCGGACAGGGCTCCTTTTCACAGATACGCAGTATTTT. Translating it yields CSVRTGLLFTDTQYF.

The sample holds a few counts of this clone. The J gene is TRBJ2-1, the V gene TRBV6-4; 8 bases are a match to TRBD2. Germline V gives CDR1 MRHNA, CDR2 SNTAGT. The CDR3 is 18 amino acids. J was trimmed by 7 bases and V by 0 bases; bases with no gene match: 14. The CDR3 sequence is CASSDSTNSGGAPNEQFF. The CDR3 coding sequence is TGTGCCAGCAGTGACTCCACCAACTCCGGGGGGGCCCCTAATGAGCAGTTCTTC.

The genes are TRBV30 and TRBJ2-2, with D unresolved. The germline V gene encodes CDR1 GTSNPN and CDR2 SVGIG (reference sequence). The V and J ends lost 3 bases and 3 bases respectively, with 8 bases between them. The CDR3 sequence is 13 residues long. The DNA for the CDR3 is TGTGCCTGGAGGGCCACGTACACCGGGGAGCTGTTTTTT. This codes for CAWRATYTGELFF. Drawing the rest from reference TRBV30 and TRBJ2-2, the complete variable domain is SQTIHQWPATLVQPVGSPLSLECTVEGTSNPNLYWYRQAAGRGLQLLFYSVGIGQISSEVPQNLSASRPQDRQFILSSKKLLLSDSGFYLCAWRATYTGELFFGEGSRLTVL.

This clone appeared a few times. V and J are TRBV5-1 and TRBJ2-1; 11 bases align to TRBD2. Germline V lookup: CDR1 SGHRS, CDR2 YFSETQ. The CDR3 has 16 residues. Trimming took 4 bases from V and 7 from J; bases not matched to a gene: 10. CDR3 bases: TGCGCCAGCAGCCCCCCCGGGACTAGCGGTCCTAATGAGCAGTTCTTC. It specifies CASSPPGTSGPNEQFF.

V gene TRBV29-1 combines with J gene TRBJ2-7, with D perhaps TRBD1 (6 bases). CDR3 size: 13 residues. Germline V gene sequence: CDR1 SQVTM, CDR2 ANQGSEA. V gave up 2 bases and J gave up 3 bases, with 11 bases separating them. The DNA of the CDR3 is TGCAGCGTTGAATTTGGGGGCAGCTACGAGCAGTACTTC. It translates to CSVEFGGSYEQYF.